The 25 T cell receptor beta chains listed next were all sequenced from one sample in a study of glioma-infiltrating T cells. The iRepertoire nested amplicon-rescue multiplex PCR amplified TCR alpha and beta CDR3s from RNA. TCRdb reprocessed the multiplex PCR reads via MiXCR and lists one record per CDR3 protein. The top ten hold roughly 20% of the sample, which has about 140,000 distinct CDR3 sequences, about two fifths seen once. Specimen: glioma tissue, nonneoplastic brain tissue, or PBMCs (not recorded which). These receptors were taken from a human donor with low-grade glioma or glioblastoma, undergoing nonglioma brain surgery, or in good health (not recorded which).

The V call is TRBV20-1, the J call TRBJ2-1; D assignment may be TRBD1 or TRBD2 (5 bases each). Trimming removed 5 bases from V and 5 bases from J, with 19 bases in between. The CDR3 runs 15 residues. CDR1 and CDR2 (germline): DFQATT, SNEGSKA (reference sequence). The CDR3 reads CSAFGTSSRDNEQFF. The CDR3 region has the DNA TGCAGTGCTTTTGGGACCTCCTCGCGGGACAATGAGCAGTTCTTC.

This clonotype appeared once. The chain joins TRBV5-1 to TRBJ2-7; tentatively, D is TRBD1 (6 bases). V was trimmed by 4 bases and J by 6 bases, leaving 14 bases between them. Germline loops: CDR1 SGHRS, CDR2 YFSETQ. The CDR3 runs to 13 residues. The CDR3 sequence is CASSETQGSEQYF. For the CDR3, the DNA is TGCGCCAGCAGCGAAACACAGGGTAGCGAGCAGTACTTC.

This clonotype has ten or more counts. The gene calls are TRBV6-6 and TRBJ1-6, with D unresolved. The CDR3 has 17 residues. Germline values: CDR1 MNHNY, CDR2 SVGAGI (reference sequence). V was cut by 0 bases and J by 5 bases, with 14 bases left in between. Here the CDR3 reads CASSYSVLGSDNSPLHF. The CDR3 region has the DNA TGTGCCAGCAGTTACTCGGTACTAGGGTCGGATAATTCACCCCTCCACTTT.

This clonotype came up a few times. The V and J genes are TRBV5-1 and TRBJ2-5; D is possibly TRBD2 (6 bases). CDR1 and CDR2 (germline): SGHRS, YFSETQ. V gave up 0 bases and J gave up 2 bases, with 11 bases separating them. The CDR3 has 15 amino acids. CDR3 sequence (DNA): TGCGCCAGCAGCTTGGGACGAGCGGGTCAAGAGACCCAGTACTTC. Translation gives CASSLGRAGQETQYF. The variable domain in full, completed from reference TRBV5-1 and TRBJ2-5, reads KAGVTQTPRYLIKTRGQQVTLSCSPISGHRSVSWYQQTPGQGLQFLFEYFSETQRNKGNFPGRFSGRQFSNSRSEMNVSTLELGDSALYLCASSLGRAGQETQYFGPGTRLLVL.

In the case of this clonotype: One junction end disagrees with the germline gene, perhaps due to a read error. V gene TRBV24-1 combines with J gene TRBJ2-3, with D perhaps TRBD2 (6 bases). This CDR3 is 13 amino acids long. CDR1 is KGHDR, CDR2 SFDVKD, per germline. The CDR3 protein is CVTSDGGTDTQYF. The CDR3 nucleotides read TGTGTCACCAGTGATGGGGGGACAGATACGCAGTATTTT.

This chain uses TRBV27 with TRBJ2-7, with 8 bases aligning to TRBD1. The CDR3 extends over 16 amino acids. Germline loops: CDR1 MNHEY, CDR2 SMNVEV (reference sequence). V shed 6 bases, J shed 2 bases, and the junction held 12 bases outside the gene matches. DNA for the CDR3: TGTGCCAGCAGACGAAATAGACAGGGGACGGCCTACGAGCAGTACTTC. Amino acid sequence: CASRRNRQGTAYEQYF.

This chain connects TRBV28 to TRBJ1-2; TRBD1 is a possible D gene (6 bases). This CDR3 has 14 residues. V was trimmed by 3 bases and J by 4 bases, leaving 12 bases between them. Germline CDR1 reads MDHEN; CDR2 reads SYDVKM. CDR3 sequence reads: CASSFTGYSYGYTF. CDR3 nucleotide sequence: TGTGCCAGCAGTTTTACAGGGTACAGCTATGGCTACACCTTC.

This clonotype has just a few counts. The CDR3 nucleotides are TGTGCCAGCAGTACAACCCCCGGGACCCAGTACTTC. Its protein is CASSTTPGTQYF. The chain has TRBV28 and TRBJ2-5; D gene ambiguous. V lost 5 bases, J lost 7 bases, and 11 bases lay in between. There are 12 residues in the CDR3. Germline CDR1 and CDR2: MDHEN and SYDVKM.

This clonotype was observed a handful of times. The V call is TRBV6-8, the J call TRBJ2-5; TRBD1 matches at 8 bases. V lost 2 bases to trimming and J lost 4 bases; unmatched junction nucleotides: 3. CDR3 length: 14 amino acids. Germline V gives CDR1 MNHGY, CDR2 SAAAGT. The CDR3 sequence is CASSYDRGPETQYF. CDR3 DNA sequence: TGTGCCAGCAGTTACGACAGGGGACCAGAGACCCAGTACTTC.

This rearrangement joins TRBV7-2 to TRBJ2-5, with D tentatively TRBD2 (6 bases). Trimming took 1 base from V and 3 from J, leaving 12 bases between them. Germline V lookup: CDR1 SGHTA, CDR2 FQGNSA. The CDR3 contains 15 residues. Here the CDR3 DNA reads TGTGCCAGCAGCTTAGGTAGTAGCGGCAAAGAGACCCAGTACTTC. Translating it yields CASSLGSSGKETQYF.

CDR3 loop: CATSSNLGNIQYF. In nucleotides, the CDR3 is TGTGCCACCAGCAGCAACCTGGGAAACATTCAGTACTTC. The rearrangement links TRBV15 to TRBJ2-4, with no clear D. Per germline, CDR1 LNHNV and CDR2 YYDKDF (reference sequence). The CDR3 has 13 amino acids. The germline V and J ends were trimmed by 3 bases and 6 bases, with 9 bases remaining between them.

This clonotype was detected only a few times. V and J are TRBV15 and TRBJ2-3; D is uncertain. V lost 5 bases and J lost 0, with 21 bases in between. Looked up from germline, CDR1 is LNHNV and CDR2 is YYDKDF (reference sequence). The CDR3 sequence is 18 residues long. CDR3 sequence (DNA): TGTGCCACCAGCGTAACCTCGACCGCGAACCCTAGCACAGATACGCAGTATTTT. Translated, it gives CATSVTSTANPSTDTQYF.

In its sample, this clonotype was seen a few times. The chain uses TRBV19 and TRBJ1-1; D possibly corresponds to TRBD1 (5 bases). Trimming cost V 9 bases and J 0 bases, with 14 bases left between them. This CDR3 is built from 14 residues. Germline V gives CDR1 LNHDA, CDR2 SQIVND (reference sequence). In DNA, the CDR3 is TGTGCCAGCAGAGACAGAGGGTTGAACACTGAAGCTTTCTTT. It translates to CASRDRGLNTEAFF.

A word on this clonotype: It may be a read error: a sequence one base away is much more abundant. The rearrangement links TRBV20-1 to TRBJ2-1, with D unresolved. Deletions cut 7 bases from V and 6 bases from J, with 7 bases between. CDR3 length: 10 residues. The germline V gene has CDR1 DFQATT and CDR2 SNEGSKA (reference sequence). Here the CDR3 reads CSDRFNEQFF. The CDR3 DNA reads as TGCAGTGATAGGTTCAATGAGCAGTTCTTC.

This clonotype was detected only a few times. The V and J genes are TRBV18 and TRBJ2-7; D possibly matches TRBD1 or TRBD2 (5 bases each). The CDR3 runs 14 residues. Germline V gene lookup returns CDR1 KGHSH and CDR2 LQKENI. Trimming pared 6 bases from V and 5 bases from J, leaving 17 bases between. The DNA for the CDR3 is TGTGCCAGCTCCGAACACCCGGGACGTAACGAGCAGTACTTC. Its protein product is CASSEHPGRNEQYF.

This chain links TRBV6-1 with TRBJ2-3, with 9 bases lining up with TRBD1. CDR3 length: 14 amino acids. CDR1 and CDR2 (germline): MNHNS, SASEGT. Losses at the gene ends were 6 bases for V and 2 bases for J; bases not matched to a gene: 3. CDR3 nucleotides: TGTGCCAGCAGATTACAGGGGGCCACAGATACGCAGTATTTT. It is translated as CASRLQGATDTQYF.

The sample holds a few counts of this clonotype. The chain uses TRBV20-1 and TRBJ1-2; D perhaps matches TRBD1 (6 bases). The germline V and J ends were trimmed by 6 bases and 5 bases, with 13 bases remaining between them. The CDR3 contains 12 residues. Germline V lookup: CDR1 DFQATT, CDR2 SNEGSKA (reference sequence). For the CDR3, the DNA is TGCAGTGCACCGAGGGGGGGGTATGGCTACACCTTC. This gives the protein CSAPRGGYGYTF.

The rearrangement joins TRBV6-2 or TRBV6-3 to TRBJ2-3, with D hard to call. CDR1 and CDR2 (germline): MNHEY, SVGEGT. CDR3 length: 12 amino acids. Trimming pared 2 bases from V and 4 bases from J, leaving 4 bases between. The CDR3 loop reads CASSYTADTQYF. The CDR3 DNA sequence: TGTGCCAGCAGTTACACAGCAGATACGCAGTATTTT.

This clonotype was seen a handful of times. V gene TRBV3-1 combines with J gene TRBJ2-5, with D possibly being TRBD1 (5 bases). With 0 bases removed from V and 5 bases from J, the gap between germline ends came to 13 bases. CDR3 length: 15 residues. From germline, CDR1 is LGHDT and CDR2 YNNKEL (reference sequence). CDR3 nucleotide sequence: TGTGCCAGCAGCCAAGATTTGACAGTTGGGGAGACCCAGTACTTC. Translating it yields CASSQDLTVGETQYF.

This clonotype was counted only a few times. The chain employs TRBV27 and TRBJ2-3, with a tentative D call TRBD2 (6 bases). CDR1 is MNHEY, CDR2 SMNVEV, per germline (reference sequence). The CDR3 totals 15 residues. V was cut by 6 bases and J by 2 bases, with 15 bases left in between. The CDR3 region is CASRFRGEATDTQYF. CDR3 nucleotide sequence: TGTGCCAGCAGATTTAGAGGGGAGGCCACAGATACGCAGTATTTT.

This clonotype has just a few counts. The V call is TRBV20-1, the J call TRBJ2-7; 10 nucleotides align to TRBD2. Trimming took 1 base from V and 6 from J; bases not matched to a gene: 9. The CDR3 loop spans 15 amino acids. Looked up from germline, CDR1 is DFQATT and CDR2 is SNEGSKA (reference sequence). As DNA, the CDR3 is TGCAGTGCTAGAGGTTTTGGAGCGGGGGGGAGCGAGCAGTACTTC. Translated: CSARGFGAGGSEQYF.

The V call is TRBV7-2, the J call TRBJ2-1; D may be TRBD2 (5 bases). The CDR3 runs 15 residues. Germline CDR1 reads SGHTA; CDR2 reads FQGNSA. V was shortened by 4 bases and J by 3 bases, with 13 bases between the two germline ends. The CDR3 sequence: CASSSLALDYNEQFF. DNA for the CDR3: TGTGCCAGCAGCTCGCTAGCACTTGACTACAATGAGCAGTTCTTC.

Note on this clonotype: One end of the junction does not line up with germline, which may come from a read error. The chain has TRBV20-1 and TRBJ1-4; no reliable D call. The length of the CDR3 is 11 residues. Germline V CDR1 and CDR2: DFQATT, SNEGSKA (reference sequence). CDR3 residues: CSAQSNEKMFF. In nucleotides, the CDR3 is TGCAGTGCTCAGAGTAATGAAAAAATGTTTTTT.

This clonotype was counted between two and nine times. The chain combines TRBV4-3 with TRBJ2-1; maybe TRBD1 (5 bases). The CDR3 spans 15 residues. From germline, CDR1 is LGHNA and CDR2 YSLEER. Trimming stripped 0 bases from V and 1 base from J, with 7 bases between. The DNA of the CDR3 is TGCGCCAGCAGCCAAGATTCAGGGTCCTACAATGAGCAGTTCTTC. It encodes CASSQDSGSYNEQFF.

On this clonotype itself: The junction and the germline gene differ at one end; a read error may be behind it. The chain's CDR3 is CAISQSTSNEQFF. DNA of the CDR3: TGTGCCATCAGCCAATCGACTTCCAATGAGCAGTTCTTC. The chain employs TRBV3-1 and TRBJ2-1; no definite D call. The length of the CDR3 is 13 residues. Germline V lookup: CDR1 LGHDT, CDR2 YNNKEL (reference sequence).